This TCR beta chain was profiled in a study of cytotoxic CD8 clonotypes in ibrutinib-treated CLL. Details on this clone: Antigen: not known.

Target depth was 1 in 200,000 to 1 in 1 million T cells, about 10x per clonotype. Here immunoSEQ multiplex PCR was the method, and the copy in TCRdb shows in-frame clones only, minus some. This sample has about 140,000 clones, with approximately 80% found just once. The study, taken as a whole, reports: The study found public clonotypes uncommon, contracting or stable on treatment. Clonality correlated strongly with circulating CD8+ T cells and exceeded age-matched healthy donors at baseline.

Sequencing used PBMCs, obtained after 36 months of ibrutinib treatment. This clonotype originated in a human donor with chronic lymphocytic leukemia.

CDR3 coding DNA: TGTGCCAGCAGCGCGACAGGGGGCGCGAACACTGAAGCTTTCTTT. Translated: CASSATGGANTEAFF. The rearrangement links TRBV2 to TRBJ1-1, with 10 bases identical to TRBD1. The CDR3 is 15 residues long. V lost 6 bases, J lost 1 base, and 5 bases stayed unmatched. Germline V gene sequence: CDR1 SNHLY, CDR2 FYNNEI.